These 18 T cell receptor beta chains were sequenced from one sample in a study of blood T cell repertoires in COVID-19. Clones were sequenced by immunoSEQ multiplex PCR, and TCRdb holds only the in-frame ones, with some missing. The sample includes hundreds of thousands of clones, 75% to 90% of them seen just once. The specimen sequenced was PBMCs or T cells enriched from blood (not recorded which). Receptors originate from a man aged 25-40 years who had recovered from COVID-19.

J is TRBJ2-3 and V is TRBV7-6, with 11 bases that match TRBD2. CDR3 length: 15 amino acids. The trim removed 5 bases at V and 4 bases at J, leaving 5 bases unmatched. Looked up from germline, CDR1 is SGHVS and CDR2 is FNYEAQ. The CDR3 is CASSLIAGGADTQYF. In DNA form, the CDR3 reads TGTGCCAGCAGCCTCATAGCGGGAGGGGCAGATACGCAGTATTTT.

The rearrangement links TRBV28 to TRBJ2-7; no firm D call. Germline CDR1 reads MDHEN; CDR2 reads SYDVKM. Trimming stripped 7 bases from V and 2 bases from J, with 9 bases between. The CDR3 runs to 12 residues. The CDR3 DNA reads TGTGCCAGCACCCTAGTGACCTACGAGCAGTACTTC. Its protein product is CASTLVTYEQYF.

The rearrangement uses TRBV19 and TRBJ1-1; the D is unclear. Germline assignment: CDR1 LNHDA and CDR2 SQIVND (reference sequence). Trimming shortened V by 3 bases and J by 9 bases, and 11 bases separated the two germline ends. This CDR3 is built from 12 residues. The CDR3 sequence: CASSISAQQAFF. The CDR3 DNA follows: TGTGCCAGTAGTATTTCGGCACAGCAAGCTTTCTTT. Full variable domain (remainder filled in from reference TRBV19 and TRBJ1-1): DGGITQSPKYLFRKEGQNVTLSCEQNLNHDAMYWYRQDPGQGLRLIYYSQIVNDFQKGDIAEGYSVSREKKESFPLTVTSAQKNPTAFYLCASSISAQQAFFGQGTRLTVV.

The rearrangement uses TRBV9 and TRBJ1-6; D possibly corresponds to TRBD1 (6 bases). V lost 4 bases to trimming and J lost 8 bases, with 13 bases between them. The CDR3 sequence is 14 residues long. CDR1 and CDR2 from the germline V gene are SGDLS and YYNGEE. In DNA form, the CDR3 reads TGTGCCAGCAGCAAGGGGGAGTACGATTCACCCCTCCACTTT. Its protein is CASSKGEYDSPLHF.

This clone is a singleton in its sample. The chain couples TRBV28 to TRBJ2-5, with 8 bases fitting TRBD1. Germline loops: CDR1 MDHEN, CDR2 SYDVKM. Unmatched junction bases numbered 5, after V lost 2 bases and J lost 6 bases. The CDR3 is 14 amino acids. The CDR3 nucleotides read TGTGCCAGCAGTTTACGGCAGGGGGCCAAGACCCAGTACTTC. Amino acids: CASSLRQGAKTQYF.

This chain links TRBV10-3 with TRBJ1-1; a weak D match, TRBD1 (6 bases). Trimming removed 5 bases from V and 0 bases from J, with 10 bases in between. The CDR3 runs to 14 residues. Germline CDR1 is ENHRY and CDR2 is SYGVKD. This CDR3 reads CAISTGSMNTEAFF. CDR3 DNA: TGTGCCATCAGTACAGGGTCCATGAACACTGAAGCTTTCTTT.

The J gene is TRBJ2-1, the V gene TRBV5-1; possibly TRBD2 for D (6 bases). Germline assignment: CDR1 SGHRS and CDR2 YFSETQ. V was clipped by 2 bases and J by 3 bases, with 12 bases between them. CDR3 length equals 15 residues. The CDR3 DNA is TGCGCCAGCAGCTTTGCCAGCGGGCACTACAATGAGCAGTTCTTC. It encodes CASSFASGHYNEQFF.

V and J are TRBV30 and TRBJ2-5; D is ambiguous. V was clipped by 0 bases and J by 5 bases, with 7 bases between them. Germline V lookup: CDR1 GTSNPN, CDR2 SVGIG (reference sequence). The CDR3 has 12 amino acids. DNA of the CDR3: TGTGCCTGGAGTGTACTTACGGAGACCCAGTACTTC. It is translated as CAWSVLTETQYF.

J is TRBJ2-1 and V is TRBV9, with D perhaps TRBD1 (6 bases). Deletions cut 4 bases from V and 5 bases from J, with 13 bases between. The CDR3 is 14 residues long. Germline values: CDR1 SGDLS, CDR2 YYNGEE. The CDR3 DNA follows: TGTGCCAGCAGCAGGGGTTGGGACAACAATGAGCAGTTCTTC. It translates to CASSRGWDNNEQFF.

The rearrangement links TRBV6-5 to TRBJ2-5, with TRBD1 matching 8 bases. Germline V gives CDR1 MNHEY, CDR2 SVGAGI. This CDR3 comprises 13 residues. After removal of 7 bases from V and 3 bases from J, the junction contained 4 bases not matched to a gene. The CDR3 sequence is CASTSDREETQYF. In nucleotides, the CDR3 is TGTGCCAGCACCTCGGACAGGGAAGAGACCCAGTACTTC.

The V call is TRBV11-2, the J call TRBJ1-5; D not resolved. The CDR3 is 12 amino acids. V was pared by 2 bases and J by 7 bases, with 6 bases between. CDR1 and CDR2 from the germline V gene are SGHAT and FQNNGV. The CDR3, as DNA: TGTGCCAGCAGCTTACCAGAACAGCCCCAGCATTTT. Residues: CASSLPEQPQHF.

The chain couples TRBV5-1 to TRBJ2-7; 7 bases are shared with TRBD2. This CDR3 has 15 residues. Looked up from germline, CDR1 is SGHRS and CDR2 is YFSETQ. V was clipped by 0 bases and J by 0 bases; unmatched bases: 3. The CDR3 loop reads CASSLDGGYSYEQYF. For the CDR3, the DNA is TGCGCCAGCAGCTTGGACGGGGGGTACTCCTACGAGCAGTACTTC. The entire variable domain, with the rest obtained from reference TRBV5-1 and TRBJ2-7, is as follows: KAGVTQTPRYLIKTRGQQVTLSCSPISGHRSVSWYQQTPGQGLQFLFEYFSETQRNKGNFPGRFSGRQFSNSRSEMNVSTLELGDSALYLCASSLDGGYSYEQYFGPGTRLTVT.

This rearrangement joins TRBV9 to TRBJ1-6, with a possible D match to TRBD1 (6 bases). This CDR3 has 12 residues. CDR1 SGDLS and CDR2 YYNGEE come from the germline V gene. Trimming shortened V by 1 base and J by 12 bases, and 8 bases separated the two germline ends. The CDR3 bases are TGTGCCAGCAGCGTAAGGGGGGGACCCCTCCACTTT. Translating it yields CASSVRGGPLHF.

This chain connects TRBV19 to TRBJ1-6; 7 bases match TRBD1. The V segment lost 5 bases and the J segment 8 bases; nucleotides outside the gene matches: 6. Looked up from germline, CDR1 is LNHDA and CDR2 is SQIVND (reference sequence). The CDR3 contains 14 residues. The CDR3 protein is CASSETGMDSPLHF. In DNA form, the CDR3 reads TGTGCCAGTAGTGAGACAGGGATGGATTCACCCCTCCACTTT.

V and J are TRBV28 and TRBJ2-7, with 9 positions matching TRBD1. CDR3 length: 16 amino acids. The V gene end was trimmed by 2 bases and the J gene end by 7 bases; junction bases not matched to a gene: 12. The V gene's germline CDR1 is MDHEN and CDR2 SYDVKM. Written as DNA, the CDR3 is TGTGCCAGCAGTTTAGGAAGGGGACAGGGTACGAGGGAGCAGTACTTC. Translating gives CASSLGRGQGTREQYF.

The chain employs TRBV28 and TRBJ2-3, with 7 bases matching TRBD1. The CDR3 is 14 amino acids. Losses at the gene ends were 6 bases for V and 6 bases for J; bases not matched to a gene: 9. Germline lookup yields CDR1 MDHEN and CDR2 SYDVKM. This chain's CDR3 is CASRTGTPMDTQYF. The CDR3 DNA follows: TGTGCCAGCAGGACAGGGACCCCTATGGATACGCAGTATTTT.

The chain recombines TRBV30 with TRBJ1-2; D is possibly TRBD1 (5 bases). The CDR3 has 12 amino acids. V was clipped by 0 bases and J by 9 bases, with 11 bases between them. Germline values: CDR1 GTSNPN, CDR2 SVGIG (reference sequence). This CDR3 is CAWSVRQGRYTF. CDR3 DNA sequence: TGTGCCTGGAGTGTACGGCAGGGTCGCTACACCTTC.

The chain couples TRBV30 to TRBJ1-1; 7 bases are a match to TRBD1. The CDR3 totals 13 residues. Germline CDR1 reads GTSNPN; CDR2 reads SVGIG (reference sequence). V was pared by 4 bases and J by 4 bases, with 6 bases of the junction left unmatched. Written as DNA, the CDR3 is TGTGCCTGGATTGTAGGGGGCGGCACTGAAGCTTTCTTT. Residues: CAWIVGGGTEAFF.